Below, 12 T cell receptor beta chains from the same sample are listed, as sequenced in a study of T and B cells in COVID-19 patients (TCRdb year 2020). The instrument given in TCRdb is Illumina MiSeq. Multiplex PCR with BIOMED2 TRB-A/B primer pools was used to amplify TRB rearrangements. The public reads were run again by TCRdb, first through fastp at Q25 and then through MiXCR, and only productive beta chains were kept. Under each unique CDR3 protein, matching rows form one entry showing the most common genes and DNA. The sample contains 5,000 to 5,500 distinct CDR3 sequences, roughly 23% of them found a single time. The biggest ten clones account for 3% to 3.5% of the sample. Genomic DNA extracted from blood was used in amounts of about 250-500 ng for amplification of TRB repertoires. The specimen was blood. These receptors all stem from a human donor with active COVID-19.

The DNA for the CDR3 is TGCAGTGTATTTACTGGGGGGCCCCAGGGGGATACGCAGTATTTT. It translates to CSVFTGGPQGDTQYF. The rearrangement links TRBV20-1 to TRBJ2-3; D tentatively fits TRBD1 or TRBD2 (6 bases each). The CDR3 totals 15 residues. The germline gives CDR1 DFQATT, CDR2 SNEGSKA (reference sequence). V was shortened by 7 bases and J by 6 bases, with 23 bases between the two germline ends.

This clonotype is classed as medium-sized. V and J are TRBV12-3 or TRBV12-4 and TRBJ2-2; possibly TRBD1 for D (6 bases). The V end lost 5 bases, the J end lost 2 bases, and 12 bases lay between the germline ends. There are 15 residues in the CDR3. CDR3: CASSIMDRNTGELFF. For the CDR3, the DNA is TGTGCCAGCAGTATCATGGACAGAAACACCGGGGAGCTGTTTTTT.

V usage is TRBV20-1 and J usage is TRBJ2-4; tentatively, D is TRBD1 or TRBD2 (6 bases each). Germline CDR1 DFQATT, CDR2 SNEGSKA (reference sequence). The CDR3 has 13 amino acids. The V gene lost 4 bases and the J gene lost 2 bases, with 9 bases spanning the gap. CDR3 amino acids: CSATGATKNIQYF. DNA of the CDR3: TGCAGTGCTACGGGGGCCACCAAAAACATTCAGTACTTC.

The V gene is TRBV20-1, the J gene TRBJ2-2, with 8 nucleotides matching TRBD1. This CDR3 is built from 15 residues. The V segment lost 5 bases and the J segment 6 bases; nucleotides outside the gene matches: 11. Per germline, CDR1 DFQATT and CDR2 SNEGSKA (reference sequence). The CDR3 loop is CSAPGGAMPAGELFF. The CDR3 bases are TGCAGTGCTCCAGGGGGCGCGATGCCGGCCGGGGAGCTGTTTTTT.

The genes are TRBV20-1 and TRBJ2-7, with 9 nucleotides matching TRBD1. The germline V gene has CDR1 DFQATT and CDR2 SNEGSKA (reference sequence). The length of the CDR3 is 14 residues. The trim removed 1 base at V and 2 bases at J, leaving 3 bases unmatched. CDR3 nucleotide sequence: TGCAGTGCTAGAGGGACAGGGGAACCCTACGAGCAGTACTTC. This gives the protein CSARGTGEPYEQYF.

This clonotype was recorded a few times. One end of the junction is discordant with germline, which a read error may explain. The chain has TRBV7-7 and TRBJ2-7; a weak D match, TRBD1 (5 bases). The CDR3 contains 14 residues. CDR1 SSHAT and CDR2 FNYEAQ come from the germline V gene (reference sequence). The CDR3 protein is CASSQGLGLDEQYF. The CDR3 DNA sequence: TGTGCTAGCAGCCAGGGCTTGGGTTTGGACGAGCAGTACTTC. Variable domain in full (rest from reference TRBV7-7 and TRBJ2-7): GAGVSQSPRYKVTKRGQDVTLRCDPISSHATLYWYQQALGQGPEFLTYFNYEAQPDKSGLPSDRFSAERPEGSISTLTIQRTEQRDSAMYRCASSQGLGLDEQYFGPGTRLTVT.

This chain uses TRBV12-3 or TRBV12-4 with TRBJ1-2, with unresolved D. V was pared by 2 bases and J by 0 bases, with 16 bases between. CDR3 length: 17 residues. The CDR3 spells CASSLRLALAANYGYTF. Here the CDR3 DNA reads TGTGCCAGCAGTTTAAGATTAGCTCTCGCAGCTAACTATGGCTACACCTTC.

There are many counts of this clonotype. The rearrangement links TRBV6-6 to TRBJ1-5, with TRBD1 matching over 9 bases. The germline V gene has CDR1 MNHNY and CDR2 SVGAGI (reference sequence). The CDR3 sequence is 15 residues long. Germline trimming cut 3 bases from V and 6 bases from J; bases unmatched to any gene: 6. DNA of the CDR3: TGTGCCAGCAGTTATCCCACAGGGGGCGGTCAGCCCCAGCATTTT. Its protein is CASSYPTGGGQPQHF.

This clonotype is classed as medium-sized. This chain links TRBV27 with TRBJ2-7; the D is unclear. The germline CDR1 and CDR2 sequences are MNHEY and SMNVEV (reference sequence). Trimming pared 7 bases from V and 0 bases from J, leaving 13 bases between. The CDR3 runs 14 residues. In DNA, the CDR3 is TGTGCCAGCAAGAAAAGGGAATCCTCCTACGAGCAGTACTTC. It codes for CASKKRESSYEQYF.

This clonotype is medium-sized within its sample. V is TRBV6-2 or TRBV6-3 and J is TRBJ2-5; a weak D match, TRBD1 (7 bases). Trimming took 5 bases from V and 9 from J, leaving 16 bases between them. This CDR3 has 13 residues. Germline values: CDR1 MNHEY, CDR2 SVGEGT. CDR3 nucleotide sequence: TGTGCCAGCAGTCGCGGGACAGTGGGGGCCCAGTACTTC. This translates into CASSRGTVGAQYF.

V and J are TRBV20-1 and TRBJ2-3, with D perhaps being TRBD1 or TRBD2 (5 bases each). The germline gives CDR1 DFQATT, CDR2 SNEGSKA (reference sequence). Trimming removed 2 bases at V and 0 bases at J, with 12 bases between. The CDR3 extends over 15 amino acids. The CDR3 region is CSARPGTASTDTQYF. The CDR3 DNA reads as TGCAGTGCTAGACCAGGGACGGCTAGCACAGATACGCAGTATTTT.

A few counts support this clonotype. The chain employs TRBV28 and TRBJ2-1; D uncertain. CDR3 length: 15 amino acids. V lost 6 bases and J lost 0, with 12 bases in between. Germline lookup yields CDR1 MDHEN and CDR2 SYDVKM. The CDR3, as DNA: TGTGCCAGCAGCCCCGACTCTCGCTCCTACAATGAGCAGTTCTTC. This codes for CASSPDSRSYNEQFF.